The 9 T cell receptor beta chains given below trace back to one sample, sequenced in a study of blood T cell repertoires in COVID-19. Sequencing used immunoSEQ multiplex PCR; TCRdb keeps in-frame clones, though not all of them. The data contain over 300,000 clones, approximately 87% of them singletons. Sequenced material: PBMCs or T cells enriched from blood (not recorded which). The origin of the receptors is a woman aged 30 to 39 with acute COVID-19.

The V gene is TRBV7-9, the J gene TRBJ1-6; 8 bases map to TRBD1. CDR1 is SEHNR, CDR2 FQNEAQ, per germline (reference sequence). The CDR3 is 15 amino acids. V lost 5 bases to trimming and J lost 8 bases; unmatched junction nucleotides: 8. The CDR3 loop reads CASSSNQGAYSPLHF. Here the CDR3 DNA reads TGTGCCAGCAGCAGTAACCAGGGGGCGTATTCACCCCTCCACTTT.

V gene TRBV7-2 combines with J gene TRBJ1-4; D is possibly TRBD1 (6 bases). Germline V lookup: CDR1 SGHTA, CDR2 FQGNSA. Trimming left V 2 bases short and J 7 bases short, with 14 bases between. The CDR3 loop spans 15 amino acids. The CDR3, as DNA: TGTGCCAGCAGCTTAATCCTCGGGACACGTGAAAAACTGTTTTTT. It is translated as CASSLILGTREKLFF.

The V gene is TRBV7-3, the J gene TRBJ1-1; 7 nucleotides align to TRBD1. CDR3 length: 14 amino acids. Germline V gives CDR1 SGHTA, CDR2 FQGTGA. V shed 5 bases, J shed 6 bases, and the junction held 9 bases outside the gene matches. The CDR3 coding sequence is TGTGCCAGCAGCCCCTCAGGACAGGTCCCTGAAGCTTTCTTT. Protein product: CASSPSGQVPEAFF. Full variable domain (remainder filled in from reference TRBV7-3 and TRBJ1-1): GAGVSQTPSNKVTEKGKYVELRCDPISGHTALYWYRQSLGQGPEFLIYFQGTGAADDSGLPNDRFFAVRPEGSVSTLKIQRTERGDSAVYLCASSPSGQVPEAFFGQGTRLTVV.

The CDR3 sequence: CASMRTLMNTGELFF. CDR3 DNA sequence: TGTGCCAGCATGAGGACACTGATGAACACCGGGGAGCTGTTTTTT. V is TRBV3-1 (or the pseudogene TRBV3-2) and J is TRBJ2-2, with a weak D call TRBD1 (5 bases). The germline V and J ends were trimmed by 7 bases and 1 base, with 13 bases remaining between them. In germline, CDR1 is LGHDT, CDR2 YNNKEL (reference sequence). This CDR3 region has 15 residues.

The rearrangement links TRBV4-3 to TRBJ2-7; 9 bases align to TRBD1. Germline-derived CDR1 and CDR2 are LGHNA and YSLEER. J lost 2 bases, V lost 4 bases, and 6 bases had no gene match. The CDR3 sequence is 15 residues long. DNA for the CDR3: TGCGCCAGCAGCCGAGGGACAGGGACAGCCTACGAGCAGTACTTC. Translation gives CASSRGTGTAYEQYF.

This chain connects TRBV12-3 or TRBV12-4 to TRBJ2-7, with D possibly TRBD1 on 5 matching bases. The V and J ends lost 6 bases and 6 bases respectively, with 15 bases between them. The CDR3 contains 13 residues. The CDR3 nucleotides read TGTGCCAGCAGACCAAATCAGGGCGGCGAGCAGTACTTC. It is translated as CASRPNQGGEQYF.

This chain links TRBV19 with TRBJ2-3; tentative D call: TRBD1 (6 bases). CDR3 length: 13 residues. With 4 bases removed from V and 3 bases from J, the gap between germline ends came to 8 bases. Per germline, CDR1 LNHDA and CDR2 SQIVND (reference sequence). This CDR3 reads CASSNRATDTQYF. CDR3 coding DNA: TGTGCCAGTAGTAACAGGGCGACAGATACGCAGTATTTT.

In the case of this clone: Other DNA sequences of this sample code for an identical CDR3. The genes are TRBV6-5 and TRBJ2-1; no definite D call. The ends were cut back, 6 bases at V and 8 bases at J, with 8 bases in the middle. The germline V gene has CDR1 MNHEY and CDR2 SVGAGI. The CDR3 extends over 11 amino acids. The CDR3 here is CASSRRDEQFF. The CDR3 nucleotides are TGTGCCAGCAGCCGGAGAGATGAGCAGTTCTTC.

The V call is TRBV5-6, the J call TRBJ1-3, with D possibly matching TRBD1 (5 bases). Trimming removed 5 bases at V and 4 bases at J, with 16 bases between. Per germline, CDR1 SGHDT and CDR2 YYEEEE. This CDR3 contains 15 residues. The CDR3 here is CASRQTGTKGNTIYF. The CDR3 bases are TGTGCCAGCAGGCAGACCGGGACTAAAGGAAACACCATATATTTT.